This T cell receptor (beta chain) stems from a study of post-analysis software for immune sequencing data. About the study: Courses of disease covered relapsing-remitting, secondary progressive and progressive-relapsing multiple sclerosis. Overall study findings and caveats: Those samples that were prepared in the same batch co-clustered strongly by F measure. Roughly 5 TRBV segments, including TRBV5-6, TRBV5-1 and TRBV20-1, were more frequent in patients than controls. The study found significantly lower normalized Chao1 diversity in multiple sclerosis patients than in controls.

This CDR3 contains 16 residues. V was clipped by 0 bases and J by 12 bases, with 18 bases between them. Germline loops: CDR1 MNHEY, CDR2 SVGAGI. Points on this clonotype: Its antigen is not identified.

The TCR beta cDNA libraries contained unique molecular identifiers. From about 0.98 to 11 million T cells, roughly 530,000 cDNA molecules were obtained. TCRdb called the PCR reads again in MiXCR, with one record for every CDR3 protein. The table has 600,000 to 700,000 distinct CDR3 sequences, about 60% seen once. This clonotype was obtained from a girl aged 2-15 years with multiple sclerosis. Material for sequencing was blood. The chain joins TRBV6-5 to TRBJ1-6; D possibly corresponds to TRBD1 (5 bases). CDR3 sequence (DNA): TGTGCCAGCAGTTACTCCTCGGGACTCCCTCAGGGACCCCTCCACTTT. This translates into CASSYSSGLPQGPLHF.